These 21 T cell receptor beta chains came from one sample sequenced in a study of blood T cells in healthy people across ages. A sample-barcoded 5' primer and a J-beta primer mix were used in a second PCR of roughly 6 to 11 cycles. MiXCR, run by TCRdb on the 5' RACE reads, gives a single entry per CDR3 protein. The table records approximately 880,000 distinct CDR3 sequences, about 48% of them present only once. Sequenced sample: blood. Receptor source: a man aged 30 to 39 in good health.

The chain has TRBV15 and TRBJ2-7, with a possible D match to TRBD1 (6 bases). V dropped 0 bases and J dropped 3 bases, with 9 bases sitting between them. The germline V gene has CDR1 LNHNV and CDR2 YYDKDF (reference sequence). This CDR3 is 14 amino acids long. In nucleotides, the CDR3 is TGTGCCACCAGCAGAGATTTACAGGGCTACGAGCAGTACTTC. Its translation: CATSRDLQGYEQYF. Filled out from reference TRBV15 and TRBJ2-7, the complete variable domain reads DAMVIQNPRYQVTQFGKPVTLSCSQTLNHNVMYWYQQKSSQAPKLLFHYYDKDFNNEADTPDNFQSRRPNTSFCFLDIRSPGLGDTAMYLCATSRDLQGYEQYFGPGTRLTVT.

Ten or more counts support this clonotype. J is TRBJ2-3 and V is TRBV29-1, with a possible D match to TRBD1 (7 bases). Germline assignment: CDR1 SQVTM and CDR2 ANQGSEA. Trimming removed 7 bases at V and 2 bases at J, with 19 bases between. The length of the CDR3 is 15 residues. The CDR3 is CSGRVGTANTDTQYF. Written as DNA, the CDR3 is TGCAGCGGGAGGGTAGGGACAGCTAACACAGATACGCAGTATTTT.

DNA for the CDR3: TGCGCCAGCAGCCAAGACCGGGGGGTAAGAGGGAATTCACCCCTCCACTTT. Amino acid sequence: CASSQDRGVRGNSPLHF. The chain recombines TRBV4-1 with TRBJ1-6, with D possibly being TRBD1 (5 bases). V lost 0 bases to trimming and J lost 7 bases, with 16 bases between them. This CDR3 comprises 17 residues. Germline assignment: CDR1 MGHRA and CDR2 YSYEKL.

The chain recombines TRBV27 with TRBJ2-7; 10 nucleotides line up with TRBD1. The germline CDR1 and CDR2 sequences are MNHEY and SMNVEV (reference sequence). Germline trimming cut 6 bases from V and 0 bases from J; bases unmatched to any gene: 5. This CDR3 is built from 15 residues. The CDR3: CASRYGTGASYEQYF. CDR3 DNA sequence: TGTGCCAGCAGATATGGGACAGGGGCCTCCTACGAGCAGTACTTC.

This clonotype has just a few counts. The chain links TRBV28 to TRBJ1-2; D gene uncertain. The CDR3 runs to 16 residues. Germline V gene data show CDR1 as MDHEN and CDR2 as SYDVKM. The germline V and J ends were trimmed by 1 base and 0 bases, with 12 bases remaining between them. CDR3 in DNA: TGTGCCAGCAGTTTATTCGTTGGAGGGACTAACTATGGCTACACCTTC. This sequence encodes CASSLFVGGTNYGYTF.

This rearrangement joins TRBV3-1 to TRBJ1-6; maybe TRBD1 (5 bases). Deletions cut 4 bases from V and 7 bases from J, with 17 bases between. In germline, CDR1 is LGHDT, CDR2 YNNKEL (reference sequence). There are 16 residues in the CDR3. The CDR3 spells CASSRFSRDGNSPLHF. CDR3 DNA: TGTGCCAGCAGCCGATTCTCCCGGGACGGGAATTCACCCCTCCACTTT.

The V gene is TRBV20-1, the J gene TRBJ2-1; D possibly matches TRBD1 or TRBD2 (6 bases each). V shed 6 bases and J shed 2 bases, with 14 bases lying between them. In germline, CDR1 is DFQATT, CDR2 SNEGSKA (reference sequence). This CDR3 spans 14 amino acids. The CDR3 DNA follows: TGCAGTGCCGGGGGCCCCCTCACCTACAATGAGCAGTTCTTC. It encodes CSAGGPLTYNEQFF.

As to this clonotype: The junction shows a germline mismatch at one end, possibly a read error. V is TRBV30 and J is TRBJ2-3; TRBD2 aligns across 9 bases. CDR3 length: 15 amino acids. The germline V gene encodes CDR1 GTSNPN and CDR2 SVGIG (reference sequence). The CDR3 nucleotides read TGTGCCTGGAGTCGGCGGGGGGGACGCACATATACGCAGTATTTT. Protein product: CAWSRRGGRTYTQYF.

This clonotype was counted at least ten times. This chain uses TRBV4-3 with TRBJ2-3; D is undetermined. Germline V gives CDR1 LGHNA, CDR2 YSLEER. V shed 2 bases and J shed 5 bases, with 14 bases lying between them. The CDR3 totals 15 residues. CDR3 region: CASSQFSRVGDTQYF. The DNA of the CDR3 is TGCGCCAGCAGCCAATTTTCTAGGGTCGGAGATACGCAGTATTTT.

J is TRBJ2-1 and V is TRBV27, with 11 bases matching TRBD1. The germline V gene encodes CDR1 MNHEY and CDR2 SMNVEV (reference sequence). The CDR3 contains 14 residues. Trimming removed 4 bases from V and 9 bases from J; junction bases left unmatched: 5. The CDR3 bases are TGTGCCAGCAGTTCGGGACAGGGGGACCTTGAGCAGTTCTTC. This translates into CASSSGQGDLEQFF.

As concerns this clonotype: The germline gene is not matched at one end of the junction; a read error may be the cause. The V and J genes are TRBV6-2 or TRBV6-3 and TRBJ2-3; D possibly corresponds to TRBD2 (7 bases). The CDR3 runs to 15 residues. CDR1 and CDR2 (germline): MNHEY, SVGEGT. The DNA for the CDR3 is TGTGCCAACAGTTACGTGGGGGGGGCCGGAGATACGCAGTATTTT. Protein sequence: CANSYVGGAGDTQYF.

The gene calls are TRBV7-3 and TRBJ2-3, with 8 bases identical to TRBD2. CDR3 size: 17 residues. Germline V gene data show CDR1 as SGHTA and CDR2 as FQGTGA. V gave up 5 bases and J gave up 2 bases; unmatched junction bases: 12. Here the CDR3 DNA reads TGTGCCAGCAGCCCCCGCGCCGGGACTAGTCTCACAGATACGCAGTATTTT. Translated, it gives CASSPRAGTSLTDTQYF.

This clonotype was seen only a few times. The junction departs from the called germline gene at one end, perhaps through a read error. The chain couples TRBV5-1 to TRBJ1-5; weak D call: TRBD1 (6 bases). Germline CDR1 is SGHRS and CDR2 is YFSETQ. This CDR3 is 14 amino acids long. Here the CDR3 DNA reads TGCGCAAGCAGGGACACAAATAGCAATCAGCCCCAGCATTTT. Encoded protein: CASRDTNSNQPQHF.

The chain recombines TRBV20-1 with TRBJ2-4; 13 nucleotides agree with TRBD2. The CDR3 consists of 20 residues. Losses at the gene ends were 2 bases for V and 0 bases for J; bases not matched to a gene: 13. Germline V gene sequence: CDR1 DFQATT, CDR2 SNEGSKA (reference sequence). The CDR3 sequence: CSARTPLAGGQSLAKNIQYF. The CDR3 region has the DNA TGCAGTGCTAGAACACCACTAGCGGGGGGGCAGTCGCTAGCCAAAAACATTCAGTACTTC.

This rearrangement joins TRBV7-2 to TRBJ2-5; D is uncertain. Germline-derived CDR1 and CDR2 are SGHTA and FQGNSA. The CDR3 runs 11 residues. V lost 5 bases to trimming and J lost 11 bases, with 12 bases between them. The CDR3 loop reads CASSEGMIQYF. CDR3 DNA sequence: TGTGCCAGCAGCGAAGGGATGATTCAGTACTTC.

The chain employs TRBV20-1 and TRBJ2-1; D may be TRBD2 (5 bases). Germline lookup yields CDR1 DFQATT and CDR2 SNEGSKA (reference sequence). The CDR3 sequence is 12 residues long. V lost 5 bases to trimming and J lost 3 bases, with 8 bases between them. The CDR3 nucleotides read TGCAGTGCTCCGGACTTCTACAATGAGCAGTTCTTC. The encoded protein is CSAPDFYNEQFF.

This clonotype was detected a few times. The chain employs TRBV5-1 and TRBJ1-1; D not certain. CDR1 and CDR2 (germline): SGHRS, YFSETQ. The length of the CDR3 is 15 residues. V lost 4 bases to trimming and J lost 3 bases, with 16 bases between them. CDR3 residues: CASSVYPALDTEAFF. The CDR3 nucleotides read TGCGCCAGCAGCGTTTACCCAGCGCTCGACACTGAAGCTTTCTTT.

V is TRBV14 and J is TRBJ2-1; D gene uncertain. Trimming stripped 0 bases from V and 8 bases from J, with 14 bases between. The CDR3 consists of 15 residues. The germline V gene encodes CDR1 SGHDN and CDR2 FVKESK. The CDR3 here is CASSQDYSRPHEQFF. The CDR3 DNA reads TGTGCCAGCAGCCAAGATTATAGTAGGCCCCATGAGCAGTTCTTC.

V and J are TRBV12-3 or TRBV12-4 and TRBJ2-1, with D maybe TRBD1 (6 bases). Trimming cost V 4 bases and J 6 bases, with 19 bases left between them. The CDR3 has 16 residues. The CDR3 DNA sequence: TGTGCCAGCAGTTCCGGTCCAGACAGGTCTGTCAATGAGCAGTTCTTC. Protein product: CASSSGPDRSVNEQFF.

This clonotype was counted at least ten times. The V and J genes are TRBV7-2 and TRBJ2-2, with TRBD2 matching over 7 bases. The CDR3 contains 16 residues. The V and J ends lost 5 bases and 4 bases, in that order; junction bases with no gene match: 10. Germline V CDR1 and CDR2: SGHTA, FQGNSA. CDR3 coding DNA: TGTGCCAGCAGCCTCCGTCGACTAGCCTTCACCGGGGAGCTGTTTTTT. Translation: CASSLRRLAFTGELFF.

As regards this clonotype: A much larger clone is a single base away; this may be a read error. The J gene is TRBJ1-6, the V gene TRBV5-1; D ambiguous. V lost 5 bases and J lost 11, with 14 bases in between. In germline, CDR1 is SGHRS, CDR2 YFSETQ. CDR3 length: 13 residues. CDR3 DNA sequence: TGCGCCAGCAGTCAGGACTTTGACACACCCCTCCACTTT. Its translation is CASSQDFDTPLHF.